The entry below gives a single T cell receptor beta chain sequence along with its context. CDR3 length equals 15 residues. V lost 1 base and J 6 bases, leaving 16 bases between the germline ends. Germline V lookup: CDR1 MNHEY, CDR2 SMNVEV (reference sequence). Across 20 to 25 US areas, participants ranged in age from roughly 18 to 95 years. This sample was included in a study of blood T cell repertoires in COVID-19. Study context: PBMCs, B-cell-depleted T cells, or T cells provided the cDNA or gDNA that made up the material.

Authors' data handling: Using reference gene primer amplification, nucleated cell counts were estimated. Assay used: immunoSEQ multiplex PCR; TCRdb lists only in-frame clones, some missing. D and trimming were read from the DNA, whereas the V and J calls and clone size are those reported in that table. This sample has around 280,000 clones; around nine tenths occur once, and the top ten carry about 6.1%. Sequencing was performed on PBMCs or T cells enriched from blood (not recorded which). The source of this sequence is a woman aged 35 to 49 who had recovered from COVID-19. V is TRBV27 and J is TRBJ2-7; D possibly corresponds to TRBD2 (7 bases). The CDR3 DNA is TGTGCCAGCAGTTTATTGGCGGGGGCCCCCGCCGAGCAGTACTTC. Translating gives CASSLLAGAPAEQYF.